The 18 T cell receptor beta chains below come from one sample, sequenced in a study of vaccination and CD4 T cells after COVID-19. Treatment here: roughly 10-day PBMC culture with coronavirus spike peptide pools or control peptides (ViraFEST assay). CD4+ T lymphocytes from the unexposed donor were collected before the COVID-19 pandemic (2011-2018). Sequenced with the Oncomine TCR Beta short-read assay was DNA taken from cultured CD4+ T cells. TCRdb reprocessed the PCR reads via MiXCR and lists one record per CDR3 protein. This sample yields some 5,500 distinct CDR3 sequences, of which less than 70% are seen a single time; approximately 47% belongs to the top ten. No antigen has been identified for these receptors. The sample comprised CD4+ T cells from blood, cultured in vitro. Receptors originate from a human donor in good health.

This chain connects TRBV27 to TRBJ2-2; D may correspond to TRBD1 or TRBD2 (6 bases each). The V gene lost 7 bases and the J gene lost 7 bases, with 16 bases spanning the gap. The CDR3 length is 14 residues. Germline assignment: CDR1 MNHEY and CDR2 SMNVEV (reference sequence). CDR3 sequence (DNA): TGTGCCAGCACGCCTGGGGGGCGAGTCGGGGAGCTGTTTTTT. Encoded protein: CASTPGGRVGELFF.

V and J are TRBV15 and TRBJ1-6, with a tentative D call TRBD1 (5 bases). The germline gives CDR1 LNHNV, CDR2 YYDKDF (reference sequence). V lost 4 bases, J lost 9 bases, and 10 bases lay in between. CDR3 length: 13 amino acids. The DNA for the CDR3 is TGTGCCACCAGCACAGGGCGGAGTTCACCCCTCCACTTT. Amino acid sequence: CATSTGRSSPLHF.

This chain joins TRBV20-1 and TRBJ1-2, with D tentatively TRBD1 (6 bases). V was cut by 6 bases and J by 1 base, with 15 bases left in between. Germline V CDR1 and CDR2: DFQATT, SNEGSKA (reference sequence). This CDR3 spans 14 amino acids. As DNA, the CDR3 is TGCAGTGCAGGGGGACACCAGAATAACTATGGCTACACCTTC. Amino acid sequence: CSAGGHQNNYGYTF.

J is TRBJ2-1 and V is TRBV7-6, with 7 positions matching TRBD1. Looked up from germline, CDR1 is SGHVS and CDR2 is FNYEAQ. The CDR3 covers 15 residues. J gave up 11 bases and V 5 bases, and 15 bases lay outside the gene matches. The CDR3 DNA follows: TGTGCCAGCAGCCGTGGACAGGACATTACAATGAAGCAGTTCTTC. It is translated as CASSRGQDITMKQFF.

This clonotype ranks as large. The V call is TRBV20-1, the J call TRBJ2-2, with D unresolved. Trimming cost V 3 bases and J 4 bases, with 9 bases left between them. This CDR3 spans 13 amino acids. Germline V gives CDR1 DFQATT, CDR2 SNEGSKA (reference sequence). The CDR3 sequence: CSASMGSTGELFF. CDR3 nucleotides: TGCAGTGCTAGTATGGGATCCACCGGGGAGCTGTTTTTT.

This chain joins TRBV6-5 and TRBJ2-3; 9 nucleotides align to TRBD2. Germline CDR1 and CDR2: MNHEY and SVGAGI. The CDR3 totals 14 residues. V gave up 2 bases and J gave up 6 bases; unmatched junction bases: 3. Here the CDR3 reads CASSYGLAMDTQYF. In DNA, the CDR3 is TGTGCCAGCAGTTACGGACTAGCGATGGATACGCAGTATTTT.

This clonotype occurred a few times. The V gene is TRBV4-1, the J gene TRBJ2-2; D might be TRBD1 (5 bases). Germline V gene lookup returns CDR1 MGHRA and CDR2 YSYEKL. This CDR3 has 15 amino acids. Trimming took off 1 base at V and 5 bases at J, with 11 bases between the two ends. CDR3 DNA: TGCGCCAGCAGCCAAGCAGCAGCAGGGACCGGGGAGCTGTTTTTT. Translated: CASSQAAAGTGELFF.

This clonotype has only a few counts. V usage is TRBV6-1 and J usage is TRBJ1-1; no clear D. V lost 10 bases to trimming and J lost 1 base, with 16 bases between them. The CDR3 has 14 residues. Germline CDR1 reads MNHNS; CDR2 reads SASEGT. The CDR3 nucleotides read TGTGCCACCGCTCTACCACATAGGAACACTGAAGCTTTCTTT. Protein: CATALPHRNTEAFF.

This clonotype was counted only a few times. Sequence at one end of the junction differs from germline and may be a read error. The V call is TRBV6-5, the J call TRBJ1-5, with D perhaps matching TRBD1 (6 bases). Germline CDR1 and CDR2: MNHEY and SVGAGI. The CDR3 extends over 15 amino acids. Here the CDR3 reads CASTYLGGSNQPQHF. DNA of the CDR3: TGTGCCAGCACTTACTTAGGGGGTAGCAATCAGCCCCAGCATTTT.

The J gene is TRBJ1-2, the V gene TRBV12-3 or TRBV12-4; possibly TRBD1 for D (5 bases). Between the trimmed V and J ends, which lost 2 bases and 6 bases, there was a span of 7 bases. The CDR3 is made up of 12 amino acids. The CDR3 sequence is CASSLRGDGYTF. DNA of the CDR3: TGTGCCAGCAGTTTAAGGGGCGATGGCTACACCTTC.

J is TRBJ2-3 and V is TRBV12-3 or TRBV12-4; 10 positions agree with TRBD1. This CDR3 spans 15 amino acids. After removal of 5 bases from V and 6 bases from J, the junction contained 8 bases not matched to a gene. This CDR3 is CASSLGQGQGDTQYF. The CDR3 region has the DNA TGTGCCAGCAGTCTGGGACAGGGGCAAGGGGATACGCAGTATTTT.

The DNA of the CDR3 is TGTGCCACCAGTGACACCGGGACTAGCGGCTACAATGAGCAGTTCTTC. Residues: CATSDTGTSGYNEQFF. The chain employs TRBV24-1 and TRBJ2-1; 11 bases are shared with TRBD2. CDR1 and CDR2 from the germline V gene are KGHDR and SFDVKD. Trimming at V came to 4 bases and at J to 3 bases, leaving 4 bases not matched to a gene. This CDR3 has 16 amino acids.

The sample holds one count of this clonotype. The V gene is TRBV27, the J gene TRBJ1-2; no clear D. The CDR3 is made up of 14 amino acids. Germline lookup yields CDR1 MNHEY and CDR2 SMNVEV (reference sequence). Trimming stripped 3 bases from V and 4 bases from J, with 12 bases between. CDR3 residues: CASSFFPTTYGYTF. The CDR3 nucleotides are TGTGCCAGCAGTTTCTTCCCTACTACCTATGGCTACACCTTC.

The chain recombines TRBV2 with TRBJ2-2; TRBD2 aligns across 10 bases. The V segment lost 7 bases and the J segment 6 bases; nucleotides outside the gene matches: 5. Germline CDR1 SNHLY, CDR2 FYNNEI. The CDR3 spans 14 residues. For the CDR3, the DNA is TGTGCCAGCATGGTCGGGACTAGCGCCGGGGAGCTGTTTTTT. This codes for CASMVGTSAGELFF. The whole variable domain, filled in from reference TRBV2 and TRBJ2-2, reads EPEVTQTPSHQVTQMGQEVILRCVPISNHLYFYWYRQILGQKVEFLVSFYNNEISEKSEIFDDQFSVERPDGSNFTLKIRSTKLEDSAMYFCASMVGTSAGELFFGEGSRLTVL.

The chain links TRBV6-1 to TRBJ2-5, with D uncertain. Trimming took off 5 bases at V and 5 bases at J, with 15 bases between the two ends. CDR3 length: 14 amino acids. Germline lookup yields CDR1 MNHNS and CDR2 SASEGT. CDR3 region: CASSHAPSRETQYF. CDR3 sequence (DNA): TGTGCCAGCAGTCACGCTCCCAGTCGCGAGACCCAGTACTTC.

The chain combines TRBV7-2 with TRBJ1-5, with D possibly matching TRBD1 (5 bases). CDR3 length equals 15 residues. CDR1 is SGHTA and CDR2 is FQGNSA in the germline V gene. Trimming removed 5 bases from V and 7 bases from J, with 18 bases in between. CDR3 in DNA: TGTGCCAGCAGCCCGCAGGGAGGGGTTTTCCAGCCCCAGCATTTT. Translated: CASSPQGGVFQPQHF.

The chain is built from TRBV7-6 and TRBJ2-5; 12 bases are a match to TRBD2. V lost 2 bases to trimming and J lost 4 bases; unmatched junction nucleotides: 2. This CDR3 is built from 15 residues. Germline-derived CDR1 and CDR2 are SGHVS and FNYEAQ. As DNA, the CDR3 is TGTGCCAGCAGCTTACTAGCGGGGGGGCCAGAGACCCAGTACTTC. Its protein product is CASSLLAGGPETQYF.

The V gene is TRBV5-4, the J gene TRBJ2-2, with D perhaps matching TRBD1 (6 bases). V lost 1 base and J lost 8, with 12 bases in between. The CDR3 length is 14 residues. Germline V gene sequence: CDR1 SGHNT, CDR2 YYREEE (reference sequence). The CDR3 spells CASSLMGAGGELFF. CDR3 bases: TGTGCCAGCAGCTTGATGGGGGCCGGAGGGGAGCTGTTTTTT.